These T cell receptor beta chains were read from a single sample in a study of blood T cells in healthy people across ages. Via MiXCR, TCRdb re-called the 5' RACE reads, giving one row per CDR3 protein. Among 800,000 to 950,000 distinct CDR3 sequences listed, around 48% were seen once. The sequenced sample was blood. The receptors shown here come from a man aged 30 to 39 in good health. Both conserved end residues are part of each CDR3. Each record gives: D gene, V gene, J gene, CDR3 length, clone size, CDR3 DNA, CDR3 protein. A D gene is named only where the DNA matches it firmly. Expanded clones are given a class, and other clones once, few, many or no size at all.

d_call: .; v_call: TRBV5-1; j_call: TRBJ1-6; cdr3_length: 15; clone_size: .; cdr3_nt: TGCGCCAGCAGCTTGAAACCTTCCGGGGAGTCACCCCTCCACTTT; cdr3_aa: CASSLKPSGESPLHF
d_call: .; v_call: TRBV9; j_call: TRBJ2-5; cdr3_length: 17; clone_size: .; cdr3_nt: TGTGCCAGCAGCGTAGGGATGGGGGCTAGCGGACAAGAGACCCAGTACTTC; cdr3_aa: CASSVGMGASGQETQYF
d_call: .; v_call: TRBV29-1; j_call: TRBJ2-1; cdr3_length: 14; clone_size: .; cdr3_nt: TGCAGCGTTCGCAGGGAAAATCGGGCCAATGAGCAGTTCTTC; cdr3_aa: CSVRRENRANEQFF
d_call: TRBD1; v_call: TRBV6-5; j_call: TRBJ2-1; cdr3_length: 13; clone_size: once; cdr3_nt: TGTGCCAGCAGTAATACAGGGGGCCTTGAGCAGTTCTTC; cdr3_aa: CASSNTGGLEQFF
d_call: .; v_call: TRBV12-3/TRBV12-4; j_call: TRBJ1-6; cdr3_length: 13; clone_size: .; cdr3_nt: TGTGCCAGCAGTTTCGAGGGGAGTTCACCCCTCCACTTT; cdr3_aa: CASSFEGSSPLHF
d_call: .; v_call: TRBV2; j_call: TRBJ1-5; cdr3_length: 11; clone_size: .; cdr3_nt: TGTGCCAGCAGTGAGGGGAATCCCCAGCATTTT; cdr3_aa: CASSEGNPQHF
d_call: .; v_call: TRBV19; j_call: TRBJ2-2; cdr3_length: 16; clone_size: .; cdr3_nt: TGTGCCAGTAGCCCGAGGCTTAGAAGTATCACCGGGGAGCTGTTTTTT; cdr3_aa: CASSPRLRSITGELFF
d_call: .; v_call: TRBV20-1; j_call: TRBJ1-2; cdr3_length: 12; clone_size: .; cdr3_nt: TGCAGTGCTAGAGATAGGGGCTTTGGCTACACCTTC; cdr3_aa: CSARDRGFGYTF
d_call: .; v_call: TRBV7-9; j_call: TRBJ2-3; cdr3_length: 16; clone_size: .; cdr3_nt: TGTGCCAGCAGCCCCGGTGAGAGCGGACCCGTAAATACGCAGTATTTT; cdr3_aa: CASSPGESGPVNTQYF
d_call: TRBD2; v_call: TRBV6-1; j_call: TRBJ2-5; cdr3_length: 15; clone_size: .; cdr3_nt: TGTGCCAGCAGTGAGGGACTAGCGGCCCAAGAGACCCAGTACTTC; cdr3_aa: CASSEGLAAQETQYF
d_call: TRBD1; v_call: TRBV29-1; j_call: TRBJ2-7; cdr3_length: 12; clone_size: .; cdr3_nt: TGCAGCGTTACGACAGGGGGCGACGAGCAGTACTTC; cdr3_aa: CSVTTGGDEQYF
d_call: TRBD2; v_call: TRBV12-3/TRBV12-4; j_call: TRBJ2-1; cdr3_length: 15; clone_size: few; cdr3_nt: TGTGCCAGCAGTTTACTAGCGGGGGGAGGCTATGAGCAGTTCTTC; cdr3_aa: CASSLLAGGGYEQFF
d_call: TRBD1; v_call: TRBV12-3/TRBV12-4; j_call: TRBJ1-6; cdr3_length: 15; clone_size: few; cdr3_nt: TGTGCCAGCAATAAAAGACAGGGGTTAAATTCACCCCTCCACTTT; cdr3_aa: CASNKRQGLNSPLHF
d_call: .; v_call: TRBV2; j_call: TRBJ1-5; cdr3_length: 17; clone_size: .; cdr3_nt: TGTGCCAGCAGTGCCAGGGAAGGGGATTATAGCAATCAGCCCCAGCATTTT; cdr3_aa: CASSAREGDYSNQPQHF
d_call: TRBD2; v_call: TRBV2; j_call: TRBJ2-1; cdr3_length: 15; clone_size: few; cdr3_nt: TGTGCCAGCAGTGCCCCCGGGACTATTCACGATGAGCAGTTCTTC; cdr3_aa: CASSAPGTIHDEQFF
d_call: TRBD1; v_call: TRBV3-1; j_call: TRBJ1-2; cdr3_length: 12; clone_size: few; cdr3_nt: TGTGCCACCTCGACAGGGGAGTATGGCTACACCTTC; cdr3_aa: CATSTGEYGYTF
d_call: TRBD1; v_call: TRBV12-3/TRBV12-4; j_call: TRBJ1-6; cdr3_length: 16; clone_size: .; cdr3_nt: TGTGCCAGCAGGAAAAGGACAGGGGACTATAATTCACCCCTCCACTTT; cdr3_aa: CASRKRTGDYNSPLHF
d_call: .; v_call: TRBV7-2; j_call: TRBJ2-1; cdr3_length: 16; clone_size: .; cdr3_nt: TGTGCCAGCAGCTTAGTCTTAGGGGCAGGCTACAATGAGCAGTTCTTC; cdr3_aa: CASSLVLGAGYNEQFF